Each of the 24 T cell receptor beta chains below was sequenced from the same sample in a study of blood T cells in healthy people across ages. A second PCR of about 7 to 11 cycles used a sample-barcoded 5' primer and a J-beta primer mix. TCRdb ran MiXCR on the 5' RACE reads and lists one entry per CDR3 protein. The repertoire has 800,000 to 950,000 distinct CDR3 sequences, 30% to 45% of them found once; the top ten carry around 13%. The source material was blood. These receptor sequences come from a man in his late teens or twenties in good health.

The sample holds one count of this clonotype. V and J are TRBV13 and TRBJ1-2; no reliable D call. The CDR3 totals 13 residues. Germline V lookup: CDR1 PRHDT, CDR2 FYEKMQ (reference sequence). The V end lost 4 bases, the J end lost 4 bases, and 10 bases lay between the germline ends. This chain's CDR3 is CASSSPQGYGYTF. The CDR3 bases are TGTGCCAGCAGCTCCCCTCAAGGCTATGGCTACACCTTC.

The rearrangement joins TRBV29-1 to TRBJ2-7; D is ambiguous. The CDR3 contains 14 residues. V shed 2 bases and J shed 7 bases, with 18 bases lying between them. CDR1 SQVTM and CDR2 ANQGSEA come from the germline V gene. CDR3 DNA sequence: TGCAGCGTTGAAAAGATCGACGAGGTCGATGAGCAGTACTTC. Translating gives CSVEKIDEVDEQYF.

Turning to this clonotype: A much larger clone lies a single base off, so this may be a read error. J is TRBJ2-7 and V is TRBV7-7; the D gene is possibly TRBD1 (6 bases). The CDR3 spans 14 residues. V gave up 1 base and J gave up 7 bases, with 14 bases separating them. CDR1 and CDR2 (germline): SSHAT, FNYEAQ (reference sequence). CDR3 protein: CASSLDHTGNEQYF. For the CDR3, the DNA is TGTGCCAGCAGCTTAGACCATACAGGGAATGAGCAGTACTTC.

V usage is TRBV18 and J usage is TRBJ2-1, with 8 positions matching TRBD1. This CDR3 region has 14 residues. The germline V gene encodes CDR1 KGHSH and CDR2 LQKENI. V shed 3 bases and J 10 bases; nucleotides not matched to a gene: 8. The CDR3, as DNA: TGTGCCAGCTCACCTCAGGCAGGGGGCGACGAGCAGTTCTTC. Protein: CASSPQAGGDEQFF.

This clonotype has ten or more counts. The chain joins TRBV6-2 or TRBV6-3 to TRBJ1-5; 10 bases map to TRBD1. The trim removed 5 bases at V and 0 bases at J, leaving 1 base unmatched. The V gene's germline CDR1 is MNHEY and CDR2 SVGEGT. The CDR3 is 15 residues long. This CDR3 is CASSRTGGSNQPQHF. The CDR3 DNA sequence: TGTGCCAGCAGTCGGACAGGGGGTAGCAATCAGCCCCAGCATTTT.

The chain links TRBV4-3 to TRBJ2-5; D gene uncertain. Germline V gene data show CDR1 as LGHNA and CDR2 as YSLEER. The CDR3 contains 15 residues. V was pared by 1 base and J by 2 bases, with 11 bases between. The CDR3 reads CASSQARASQETQYF. In DNA, the CDR3 is TGCGCCAGCAGCCAAGCCCGAGCATCGCAAGAGACCCAGTACTTC.

This chain joins TRBV6-2 or TRBV6-3 and TRBJ2-3; D unresolved. There are 14 residues in the CDR3. Trimming shortened V by 3 bases and J by 2 bases, and 9 bases separated the two germline ends. Germline assignment: CDR1 MNHEY and CDR2 SVGEGT. The CDR3: CASSYGAYTDTQYF. The CDR3 coding sequence is TGTGCCAGCAGTTATGGAGCGTACACAGATACGCAGTATTTT.

This clonotype has only a few counts. The chain has TRBV20-1 and TRBJ1-1; D unresolved. Trimming removed 6 bases from V and 5 bases from J, with 10 bases in between. The CDR3 sequence is 11 residues long. Per the germline V gene, CDR1 is DFQATT and CDR2 is SNEGSKA (reference sequence). Written as DNA, the CDR3 is TGCAGTGCCATCGATGTTACTGAAGCTTTCTTT. This codes for CSAIDVTEAFF.

This clonotype appeared a single time. The rearrangement links TRBV27 to TRBJ2-5, with D possibly TRBD2 on 6 matching bases. There are 18 residues in the CDR3. Germline V gives CDR1 MNHEY, CDR2 SMNVEV (reference sequence). V lost 0 bases and J lost 11, with 28 bases in between. CDR3 DNA sequence: TGTGCCAGCAGTTTATCTCAATTGGCGGACGGACTAAACAATGAGCAGTACTTC. This sequence encodes CASSLSQLADGLNNEQYF.

The table lists this clonotype with many counts. At one end, the junction sequence differs from germline, possibly due to a read error. The V gene is TRBV29-1, the J gene TRBJ2-1; unclear D gene. This CDR3 contains 12 residues. Germline V gene sequence: CDR1 SQVTM, CDR2 ANQGSEA. The CDR3 DNA sequence: TGTTCGGTGATCCGATCCTACAATGAGCAGTTCTTC. The encoded protein is CSVIRSYNEQFF.

With regard to this clonotype: A read error may account for a junction end that differs from germline. This sequence joins TRBV10-3 and TRBJ2-5, with D possibly being TRBD1 (6 bases). The CDR3 sequence is 13 residues long. The germline V gene has CDR1 ENHRY and CDR2 SYGVKD. CDR3 sequence (DNA): TGTGTCATCAGAACAGGGACCCACAATGAGCAGTACTTC. Its protein is CVIRTGTHNEQYF.

The rearrangement joins TRBV20-1 to TRBJ1-1; 9 positions agree with TRBD1. J was trimmed by 5 bases and V by 6 bases; bases with no gene match: 13. Germline loops: CDR1 DFQATT, CDR2 SNEGSKA (reference sequence). CDR3 length: 15 amino acids. In nucleotides, the CDR3 is TGCAGTGCCAGAATACAGGGGGCAAGGGGGACTGAAGCTTTCTTT. Protein product: CSARIQGARGTEAFF.

The chain joins TRBV4-3 to TRBJ2-1; 10 nucleotides align to TRBD2. Germline assignment: CDR1 LGHNA and CDR2 YSLEER. The CDR3 has 15 amino acids. Losses at the gene ends were 0 bases for V and 8 bases for J; bases not matched to a gene: 4. The CDR3 protein is CASSQEGTSADEQFF. The CDR3 nucleotides read TGCGCCAGCAGCCAAGAAGGGACTAGCGCTGATGAGCAGTTCTTC.

Many counts were recorded for this clonotype. The gene calls are TRBV12-3 or TRBV12-4 and TRBJ2-3; no clear D gene. This CDR3 spans 13 amino acids. V was shortened by 5 bases and J by 6 bases, with 12 bases between the two germline ends. The CDR3 nucleotides are TGTGCCAGCAGTACGACCCCCGGGGATACGCAGTATTTT. It translates to CASSTTPGDTQYF.

The V gene is TRBV29-1, the J gene TRBJ1-1, with D possibly being TRBD1 (6 bases). The CDR3 has 12 amino acids. Per the germline V gene, CDR1 is SQVTM and CDR2 is ANQGSEA. V lost 3 bases to trimming and J lost 6 bases, with 11 bases between them. CDR3 bases: TGCAGCGTTGAGGAGGGGGTCTCTGAAGCTTTCTTT. It is translated as CSVEEGVSEAFF.

Of note for this clonotype: A read error may be the cause here, since a much bigger clone is one base away. This chain connects TRBV7-2 to TRBJ2-5; D possibly corresponds to TRBD2 (5 bases). Trimming cost V 6 bases and J 4 bases, with 9 bases left between them. Germline V gene lookup returns CDR1 SGHTA and CDR2 FQGNSA. The CDR3 runs 12 residues. The CDR3 is CASSPSRETQYF. The CDR3 DNA reads TGTGCCAGCAGTCCTAGCCGAGAGACCCAGTACTTC. Drawing the rest from reference TRBV7-2 and TRBJ2-5, the complete variable domain is GAGVSQSPSNKVTEKGKDVELRCDPISGHTALYWYRQSLGQGLEFLIYFQGNSAPDKSGLPSDRFSAERTGGSVSTLTIQRTQQEDSAVYLCASSPSRETQYFGPGTRLLVL.

This clonotype has more than one count but fewer than ten. The V and J genes are TRBV12-3 or TRBV12-4 and TRBJ1-5; D perhaps matches TRBD1 (5 bases). CDR3 size: 12 residues. V lost 6 bases and J 7 bases, leaving 10 bases between the germline ends. The CDR3 reads CASSQDIQPQHF. CDR3 nucleotide sequence: TGTGCCAGCAGCCAGGACATCCAGCCCCAGCATTTT.

This rearrangement joins TRBV5-5 to TRBJ2-1; the D call may be TRBD1 or TRBD2 (5 bases each). Germline assignment: CDR1 SGHKS and CDR2 YYEKEE (reference sequence). The CDR3 contains 15 residues. Trimming left V 2 bases short and J 5 bases short, with 14 bases between. CDR3 loop: CASSFGGSPHNEQFF. The CDR3 coding sequence is TGTGCCAGCAGCTTTGGGGGAAGCCCTCACAATGAGCAGTTCTTC.

This clonotype was seen a few times. V usage is TRBV12-3 or TRBV12-4 and J usage is TRBJ1-1, with a weak D call TRBD1 (6 bases). Trimming removed 3 bases at V and 5 bases at J, with 13 bases between. This CDR3 spans 14 amino acids. This chain's CDR3 is CASSFGQGRTEAFF. The DNA of the CDR3 is TGTGCCAGCAGTTTTGGGCAGGGGAGGACTGAAGCTTTCTTT.

The sample holds a few counts of this clonotype. The chain recombines TRBV20-1 with TRBJ1-2; 9 nucleotides align to TRBD1. Germline V gene sequence: CDR1 DFQATT, CDR2 SNEGSKA (reference sequence). J lost 8 bases, V lost 0 bases, and 19 bases had no gene match. CDR3 length: 18 residues. CDR3 region: CSARDQVEGQGYRRGYTF. The CDR3 region has the DNA TGCAGTGCTAGAGATCAAGTGGAGGGACAGGGATATAGGCGCGGCTACACCTTC.

This rearrangement joins TRBV3-1 to TRBJ1-2; D is undetermined. CDR1 and CDR2 from the germline V gene are LGHDT and YNNKEL (reference sequence). The CDR3 runs 15 residues. The V end lost 6 bases, the J end lost 4 bases, and 18 bases lay between the germline ends. CDR3 loop: CASSPPTHQIYGYTF. CDR3 nucleotide sequence: TGTGCCAGCAGTCCCCCAACCCATCAGATCTATGGCTACACCTTC.

The chain couples TRBV6-6 to TRBJ1-2; D is unresolved. Germline loops: CDR1 MNHNY, CDR2 SVGAGI (reference sequence). The CDR3 has 15 amino acids. The V end lost 2 bases, the J end lost 4 bases, and 14 bases lay between the germline ends. CDR3 nucleotide sequence: TGTGCCAGCAGTTACGCGGTGGAAGGGCTCTATGGCTACACCTTC. It encodes CASSYAVEGLYGYTF.

This chain links TRBV12-3 or TRBV12-4 with TRBJ2-1, with 7 bases lining up with TRBD1. The DNA end favors TRBJ2-7, so the J call may be wrong. The CDR3 has 17 residues. The chain's CDR3 is CASSRLSGTDAYNEQYF. The CDR3 region has the DNA TGTGCCAGCAGTAGACTTTCCGGGACAGACGCCTACAATGAGCAGTACTTC.

As regards this clonotype: A much larger clone is a single base away; this may be a read error. The chain joins TRBV12-3 or TRBV12-4 to TRBJ1-1; possibly TRBD1 for D (6 bases). Trimming left V 6 bases short and J 4 bases short, with 12 bases between. The CDR3 spans 13 residues. This CDR3 reads CASSSDRSTEAFF. The CDR3 DNA is TGTGCCAGCAGCTCCGACAGGAGCACTGAAGCTTTCTTT.